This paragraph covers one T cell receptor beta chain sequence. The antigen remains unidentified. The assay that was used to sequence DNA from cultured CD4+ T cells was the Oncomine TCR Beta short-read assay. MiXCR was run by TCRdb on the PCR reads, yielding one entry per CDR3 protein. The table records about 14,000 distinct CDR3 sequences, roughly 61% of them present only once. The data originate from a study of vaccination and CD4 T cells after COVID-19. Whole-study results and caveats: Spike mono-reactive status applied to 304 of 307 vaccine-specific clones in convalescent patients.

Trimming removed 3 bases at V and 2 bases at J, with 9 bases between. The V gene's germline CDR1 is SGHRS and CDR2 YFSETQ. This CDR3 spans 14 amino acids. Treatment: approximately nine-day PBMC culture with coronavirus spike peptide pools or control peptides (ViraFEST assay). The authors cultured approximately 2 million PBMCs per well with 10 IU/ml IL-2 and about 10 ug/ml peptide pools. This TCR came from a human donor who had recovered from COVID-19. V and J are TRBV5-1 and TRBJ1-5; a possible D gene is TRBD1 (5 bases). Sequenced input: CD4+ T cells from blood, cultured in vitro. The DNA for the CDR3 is TGCGCCAGCAGCTGGGGCTATGGCAATCAGCCCCAGCATTTT. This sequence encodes CASSWGYGNQPQHF.